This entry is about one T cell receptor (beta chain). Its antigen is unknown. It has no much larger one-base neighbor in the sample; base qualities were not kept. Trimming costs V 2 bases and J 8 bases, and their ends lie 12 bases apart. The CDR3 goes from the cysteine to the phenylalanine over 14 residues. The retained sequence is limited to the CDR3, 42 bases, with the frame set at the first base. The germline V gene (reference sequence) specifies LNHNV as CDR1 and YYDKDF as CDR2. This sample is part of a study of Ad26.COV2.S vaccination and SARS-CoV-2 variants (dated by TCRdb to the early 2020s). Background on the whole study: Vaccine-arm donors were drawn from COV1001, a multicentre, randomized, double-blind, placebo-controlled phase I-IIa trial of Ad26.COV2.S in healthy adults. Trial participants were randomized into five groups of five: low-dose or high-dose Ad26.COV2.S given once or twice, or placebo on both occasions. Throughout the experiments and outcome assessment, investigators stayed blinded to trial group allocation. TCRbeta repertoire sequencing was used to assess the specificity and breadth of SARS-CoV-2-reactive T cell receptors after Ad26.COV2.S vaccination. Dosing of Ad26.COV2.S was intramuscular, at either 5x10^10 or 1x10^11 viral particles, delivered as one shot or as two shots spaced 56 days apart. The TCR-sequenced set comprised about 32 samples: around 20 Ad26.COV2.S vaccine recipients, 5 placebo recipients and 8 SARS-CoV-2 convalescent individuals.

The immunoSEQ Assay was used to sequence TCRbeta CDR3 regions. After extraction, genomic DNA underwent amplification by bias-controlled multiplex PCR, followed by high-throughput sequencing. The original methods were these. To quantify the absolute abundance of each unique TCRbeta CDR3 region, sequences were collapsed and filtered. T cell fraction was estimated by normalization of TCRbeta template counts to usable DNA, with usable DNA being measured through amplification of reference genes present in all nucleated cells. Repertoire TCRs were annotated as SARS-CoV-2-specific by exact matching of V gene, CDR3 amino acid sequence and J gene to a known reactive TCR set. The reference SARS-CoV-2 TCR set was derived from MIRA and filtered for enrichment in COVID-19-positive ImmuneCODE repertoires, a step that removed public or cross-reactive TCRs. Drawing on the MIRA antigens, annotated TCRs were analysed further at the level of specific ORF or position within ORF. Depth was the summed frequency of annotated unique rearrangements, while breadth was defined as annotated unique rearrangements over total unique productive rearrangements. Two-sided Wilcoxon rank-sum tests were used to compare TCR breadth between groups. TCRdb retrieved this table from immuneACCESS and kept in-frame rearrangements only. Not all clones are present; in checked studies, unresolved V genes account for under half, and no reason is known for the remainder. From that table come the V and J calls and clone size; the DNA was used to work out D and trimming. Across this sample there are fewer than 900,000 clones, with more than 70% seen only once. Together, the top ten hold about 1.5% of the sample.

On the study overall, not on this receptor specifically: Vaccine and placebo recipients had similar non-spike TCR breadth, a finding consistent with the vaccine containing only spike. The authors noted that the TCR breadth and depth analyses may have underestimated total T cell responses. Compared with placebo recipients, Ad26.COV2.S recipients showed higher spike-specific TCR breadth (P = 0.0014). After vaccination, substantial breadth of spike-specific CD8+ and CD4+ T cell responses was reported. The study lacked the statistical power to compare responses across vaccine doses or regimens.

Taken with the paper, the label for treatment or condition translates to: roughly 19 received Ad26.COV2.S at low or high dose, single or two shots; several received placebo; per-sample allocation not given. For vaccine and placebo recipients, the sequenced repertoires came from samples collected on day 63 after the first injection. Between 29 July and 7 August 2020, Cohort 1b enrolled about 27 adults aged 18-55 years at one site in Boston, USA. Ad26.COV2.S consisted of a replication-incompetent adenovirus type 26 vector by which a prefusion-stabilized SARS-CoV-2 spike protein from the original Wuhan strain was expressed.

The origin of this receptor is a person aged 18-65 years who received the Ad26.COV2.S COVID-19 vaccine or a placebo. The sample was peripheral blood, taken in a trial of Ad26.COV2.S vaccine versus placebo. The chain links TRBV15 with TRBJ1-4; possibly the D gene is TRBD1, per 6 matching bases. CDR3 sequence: CATSRNSGEEKLFF. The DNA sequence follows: TGTGCCACCAGCAGAAACTCAGGGGAGGAAAAACTGTTTTTT.